This T cell receptor beta chain appears in the sequencing data of a study of blood T cells in healthy people across ages. Overall study context: Per two T cells, template switching captured roughly one barcoded beta molecule.

Per germline, CDR1 SGHVS and CDR2 FQNEAQ. This CDR3 comprises 15 residues. With 3 bases removed from V and 5 bases from J, the gap between germline ends came to 16 bases. Together with a sample-barcoded 5' primer, a J-beta primer mix was included in a second PCR lasting roughly 6 to 12 cycles. A tag from a template-switch adaptor with 12 random nucleotides marked each cDNA molecule. TCRdb re-analysed the 5' RACE reads in MiXCR, keeping a single row per CDR3 protein. Of approximately 700,000 distinct CDR3 sequences in the sample, about 32% were seen once. There were healthy Caucasian individuals from Russia, aged about 6 to 100, serving as donors. Roughly 10 milliliters was the volume of peripheral blood drawn from each donor.

This receptor was identified in a woman of 80 years or more in good health. The rearrangement uses TRBV7-8 and TRBJ1-1; a weak D match, TRBD1 (5 bases). The source material was blood. CDR3 amino acids: CASSFSGGAGTEAFF. DNA of the CDR3: TGTGCCAGCAGCTTCTCAGGTGGGGCTGGGACTGAAGCTTTCTTT.